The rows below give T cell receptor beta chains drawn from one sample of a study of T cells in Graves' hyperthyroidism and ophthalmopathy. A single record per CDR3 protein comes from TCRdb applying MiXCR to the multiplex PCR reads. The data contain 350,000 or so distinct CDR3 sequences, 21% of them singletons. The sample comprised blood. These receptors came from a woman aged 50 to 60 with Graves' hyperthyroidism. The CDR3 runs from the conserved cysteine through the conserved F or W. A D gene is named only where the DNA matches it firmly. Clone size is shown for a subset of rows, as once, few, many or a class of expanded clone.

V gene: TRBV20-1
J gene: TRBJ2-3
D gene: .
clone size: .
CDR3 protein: CSARDLSSPDTQYF
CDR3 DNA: TGCAGTGCTAGAGATTTGAGTAGCCCAGATACGCAGTATTTT

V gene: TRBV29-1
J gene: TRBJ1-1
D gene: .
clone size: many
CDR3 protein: CSSRLGGDTEAFF
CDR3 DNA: TGCAGCTCACGGCTGGGGGGAGACACTGAAGCTTTCTTT

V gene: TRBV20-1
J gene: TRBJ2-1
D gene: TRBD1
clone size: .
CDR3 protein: CSARDPQGAYNEQFF
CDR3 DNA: TGCAGTGCTAGAGACCCACAGGGGGCCTACAATGAGCAGTTCTTC

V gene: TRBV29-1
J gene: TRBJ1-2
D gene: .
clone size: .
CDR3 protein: CSVEEAGSGYTF
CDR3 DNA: TGCAGCGTTGAAGAGGCAGGCTCTGGCTACACCTTC

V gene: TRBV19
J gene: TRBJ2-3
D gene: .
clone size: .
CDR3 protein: CASRAGLGADTQYF
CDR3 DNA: TGTGCCAGTAGAGCTGGTCTAGGTGCAGATACGCAGTATTTT

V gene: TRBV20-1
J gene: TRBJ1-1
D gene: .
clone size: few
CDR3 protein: CSARERYLGRRIAEAFF
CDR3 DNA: TGCAGTGCTAGAGAGAGGTACCTGGGGCGAAGGATCGCTGAAGCTTTCTTT

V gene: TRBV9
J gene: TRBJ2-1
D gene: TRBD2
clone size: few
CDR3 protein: CASSVGLAGNNEQFF
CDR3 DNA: TGTGCCAGCAGCGTAGGGCTAGCGGGGAACAATGAGCAGTTCTTC

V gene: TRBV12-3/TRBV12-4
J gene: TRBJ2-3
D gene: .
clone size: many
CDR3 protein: CASSQRTGRADTQYF
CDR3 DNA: TGTGCCAGCAGTCAAAGGACAGGGAGGGCAGATACGCAGTATTTT

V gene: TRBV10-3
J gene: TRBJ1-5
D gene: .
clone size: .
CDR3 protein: CAISDSRDNQPQHF
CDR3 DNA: TGTGCCATCAGTGATTCCAGGGATAATCAGCCCCAGCATTTT

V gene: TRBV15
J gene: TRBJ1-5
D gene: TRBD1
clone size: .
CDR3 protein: CATSRDQGARQPQHF
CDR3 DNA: TGTGCCACCAGCAGGGATCAGGGGGCAAGGCAGCCCCAGCATTTT

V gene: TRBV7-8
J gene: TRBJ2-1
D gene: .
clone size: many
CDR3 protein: CASSPVYNEQFF
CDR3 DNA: TGTGCCAGCAGCCCGGTCTACAATGAGCAGTTCTTC

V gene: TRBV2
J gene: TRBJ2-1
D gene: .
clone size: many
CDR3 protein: CASRTTRDGNNEQFF
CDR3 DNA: TGTGCCAGCAGGACGACAAGGGACGGAAACAATGAGCAGTTCTTC

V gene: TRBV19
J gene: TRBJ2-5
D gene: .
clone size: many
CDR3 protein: CASSISGRGETQYF
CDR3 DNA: TGTGCCAGTAGTATATCGGGCAGGGGAGAGACCCAGTACTTC

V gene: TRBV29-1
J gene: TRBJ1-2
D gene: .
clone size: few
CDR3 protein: CSVDLGGIGYTF
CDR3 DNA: TGCAGCGTTGATTTGGGGGGCATTGGCTACACCTTC

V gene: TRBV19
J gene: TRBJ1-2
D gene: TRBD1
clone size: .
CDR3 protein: CASSMRTGYGYTF
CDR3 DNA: TGTGCCAGTAGTATGAGGACAGGCTATGGCTACACCTTC

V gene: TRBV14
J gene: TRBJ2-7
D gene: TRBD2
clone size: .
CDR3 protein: CASSRAGRGYEQYF
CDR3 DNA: TGTGCCAGCAGCCGAGCGGGGAGGGGTTACGAGCAGTACTTC

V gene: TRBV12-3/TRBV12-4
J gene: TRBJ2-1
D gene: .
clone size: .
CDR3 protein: CASSFEGSYNEQFF
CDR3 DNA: TGTGCCAGCAGTTTCGAGGGCTCCTACAATGAGCAGTTCTTC

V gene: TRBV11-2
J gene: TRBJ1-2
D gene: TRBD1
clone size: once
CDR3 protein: CASSLYRTGSNYGYTF
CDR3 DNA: TGTGCCAGCAGCTTGTACCGGACAGGGTCTAACTATGGCTACACCTTC

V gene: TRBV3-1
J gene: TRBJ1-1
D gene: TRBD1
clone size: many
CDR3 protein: CASSQGGGYTEAFF
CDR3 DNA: TGTGCCAGCAGCCAGGGAGGGGGCTACACTGAAGCTTTCTTT

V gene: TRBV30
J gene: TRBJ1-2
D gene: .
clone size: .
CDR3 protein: CAWSVGGGNYGYTF
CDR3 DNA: TGTGCCTGGAGTGTAGGTGGAGGGAACTATGGCTACACCTTC

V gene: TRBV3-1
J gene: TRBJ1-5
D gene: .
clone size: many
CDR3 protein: CASSQDFTSNQPQHF
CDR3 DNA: TGTGCCAGCAGCCAAGATTTTACGTCGAATCAGCCCCAGCATTTT

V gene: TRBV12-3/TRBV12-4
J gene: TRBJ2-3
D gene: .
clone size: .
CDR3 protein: CASSWGDQTTDTQYF
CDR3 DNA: TGTGCCAGCAGTTGGGGGGACCAGACCACAGATACGCAGTATTTT

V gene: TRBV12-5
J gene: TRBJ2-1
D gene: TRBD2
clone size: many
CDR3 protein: CASAAALIGRDNEQFF
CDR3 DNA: TGTGCTAGTGCCGCAGCCCTTATCGGGAGGGACAATGAGCAGTTCTTC

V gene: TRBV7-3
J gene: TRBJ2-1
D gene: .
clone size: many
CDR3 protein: CASSSTLTFPGGAKQFF
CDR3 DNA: TGTGCCAGCAGCTCAACCTTAACCTTTCCCGGGGGAGCAAAGCAGTTCTTC